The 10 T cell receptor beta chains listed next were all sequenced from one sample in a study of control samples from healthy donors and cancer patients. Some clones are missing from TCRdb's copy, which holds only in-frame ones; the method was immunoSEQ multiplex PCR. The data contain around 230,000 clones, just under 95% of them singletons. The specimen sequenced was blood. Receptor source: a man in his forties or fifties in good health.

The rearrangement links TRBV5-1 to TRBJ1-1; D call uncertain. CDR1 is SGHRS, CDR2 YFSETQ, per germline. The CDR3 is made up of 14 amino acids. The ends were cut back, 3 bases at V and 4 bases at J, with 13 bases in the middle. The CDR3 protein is CASSSNERGTEAFF. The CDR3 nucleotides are TGCGCCAGCAGCTCGAACGAAAGAGGCACTGAAGCTTTCTTT.

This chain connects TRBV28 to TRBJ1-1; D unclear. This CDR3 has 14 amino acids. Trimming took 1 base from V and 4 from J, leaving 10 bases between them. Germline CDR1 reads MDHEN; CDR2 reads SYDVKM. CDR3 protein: CASSLLSGFTEAFF. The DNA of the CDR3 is TGTGCCAGCAGTTTATTGTCGGGATTCACTGAAGCTTTCTTT.

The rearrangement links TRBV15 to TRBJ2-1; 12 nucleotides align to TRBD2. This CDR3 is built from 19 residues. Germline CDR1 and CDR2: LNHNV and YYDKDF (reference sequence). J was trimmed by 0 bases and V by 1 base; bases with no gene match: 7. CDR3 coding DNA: TGTGCCACCAGCAGAGGACTAGCGGGGGCCTGGAGCTCCTACAATGAGCAGTTCTTC. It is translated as CATSRGLAGAWSSYNEQFF. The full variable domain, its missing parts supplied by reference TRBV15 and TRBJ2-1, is DAMVIQNPRYQVTQFGKPVTLSCSQTLNHNVMYWYQQKSSQAPKLLFHYYDKDFNNEADTPDNFQSRRPNTSFCFLDIRSPGLGDTAMYLCATSRGLAGAWSSYNEQFFGPGTRLTVL.

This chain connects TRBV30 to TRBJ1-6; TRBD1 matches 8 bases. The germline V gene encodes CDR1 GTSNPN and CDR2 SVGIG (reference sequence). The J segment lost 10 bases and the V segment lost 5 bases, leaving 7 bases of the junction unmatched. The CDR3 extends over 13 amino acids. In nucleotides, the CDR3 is TGTGCCTGGGGAGACAGGGGAGACTCACCCCTCCACTTT. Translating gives CAWGDRGDSPLHF.

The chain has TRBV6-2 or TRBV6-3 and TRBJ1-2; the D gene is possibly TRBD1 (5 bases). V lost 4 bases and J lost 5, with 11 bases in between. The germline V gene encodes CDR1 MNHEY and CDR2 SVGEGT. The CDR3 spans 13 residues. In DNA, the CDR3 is TGTGCCAGCAGTTTAGACAGTTCTTATGGCTACACCTTC. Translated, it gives CASSLDSSYGYTF.

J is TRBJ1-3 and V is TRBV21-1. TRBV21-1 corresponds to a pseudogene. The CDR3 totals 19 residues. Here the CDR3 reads CASSKALDGQNLSGNTIYF. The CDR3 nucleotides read TGTGCCAGCAGCAAAGCGCTTGACGGGCAGAACCTCTCTGGAAACACCATATATTTT.

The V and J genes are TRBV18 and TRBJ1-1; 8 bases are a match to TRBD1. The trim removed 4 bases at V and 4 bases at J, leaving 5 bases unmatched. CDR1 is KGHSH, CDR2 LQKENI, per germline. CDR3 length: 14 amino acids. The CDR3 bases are TGTGCCAGCTCACAAACAGGGGGAAGCACTGAAGCTTTCTTT. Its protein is CASSQTGGSTEAFF.

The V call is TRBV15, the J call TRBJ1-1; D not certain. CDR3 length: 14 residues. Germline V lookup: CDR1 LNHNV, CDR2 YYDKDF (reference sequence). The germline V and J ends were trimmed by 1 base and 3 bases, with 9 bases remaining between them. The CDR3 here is CATSRGVGYTEAFF. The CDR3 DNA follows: TGTGCCACCAGCAGAGGGGTGGGCTACACTGAAGCTTTCTTT.

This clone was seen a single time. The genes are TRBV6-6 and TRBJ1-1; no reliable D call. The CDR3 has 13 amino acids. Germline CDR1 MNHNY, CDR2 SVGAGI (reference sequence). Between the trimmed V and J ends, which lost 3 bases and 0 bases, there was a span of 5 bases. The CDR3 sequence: CASSYIVNTEAFF. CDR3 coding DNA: TGTGCCAGCAGTTATATAGTGAACACTGAAGCTTTCTTT.

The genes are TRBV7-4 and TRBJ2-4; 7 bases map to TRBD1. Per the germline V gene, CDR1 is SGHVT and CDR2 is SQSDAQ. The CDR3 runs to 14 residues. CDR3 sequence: CANIGEGAENIQYF. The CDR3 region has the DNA TGTGCAAACATCGGTGAGGGGGCCGAAAACATTCAGTACTTC.